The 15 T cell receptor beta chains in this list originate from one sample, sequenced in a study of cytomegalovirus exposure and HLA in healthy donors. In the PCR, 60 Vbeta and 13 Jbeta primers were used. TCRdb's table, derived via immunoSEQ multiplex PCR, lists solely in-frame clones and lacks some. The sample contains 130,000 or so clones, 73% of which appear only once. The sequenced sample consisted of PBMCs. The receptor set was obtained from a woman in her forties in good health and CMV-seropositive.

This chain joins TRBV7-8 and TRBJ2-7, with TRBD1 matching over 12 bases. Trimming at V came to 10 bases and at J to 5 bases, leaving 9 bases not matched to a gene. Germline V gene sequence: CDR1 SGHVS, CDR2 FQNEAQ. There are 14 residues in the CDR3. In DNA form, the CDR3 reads TGTGCCACCCGGAAGGGGACAGGGGGCCACGAGCAGTACTTC. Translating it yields CATRKGTGGHEQYF. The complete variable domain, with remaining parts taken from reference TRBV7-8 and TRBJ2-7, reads GAGVSQSPRYKVAKRGQDVALRCDPISGHVSLFWYQQALGQGPEFLTYFQNEAQLDKSGLPSDRFFAERPEGSVSTLKIQRTQQEDSAVYLCATRKGTGGHEQYFGPGTRLTVT.

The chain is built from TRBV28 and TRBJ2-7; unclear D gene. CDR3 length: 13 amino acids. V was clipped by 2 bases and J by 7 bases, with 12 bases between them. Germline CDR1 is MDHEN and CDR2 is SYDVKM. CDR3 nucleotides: TGTGCCAGCAGTTTAAATCCCCTGGAGGAGCAGTACTTC. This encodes CASSLNPLEEQYF.

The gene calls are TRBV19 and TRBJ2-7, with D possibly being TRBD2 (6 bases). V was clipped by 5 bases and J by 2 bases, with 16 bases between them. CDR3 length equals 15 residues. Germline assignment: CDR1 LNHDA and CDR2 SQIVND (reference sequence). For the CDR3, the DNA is TGTGCCAGTAGTGACTTGTCGGGGGTGACCTACGAGCAGTACTTC. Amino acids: CASSDLSGVTYEQYF.

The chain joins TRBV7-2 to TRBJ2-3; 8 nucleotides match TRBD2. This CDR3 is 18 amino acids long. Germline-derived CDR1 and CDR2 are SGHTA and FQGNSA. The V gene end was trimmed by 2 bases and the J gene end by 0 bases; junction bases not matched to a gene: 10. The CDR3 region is CASSLTQSGGASTDTQYF. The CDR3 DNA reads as TGTGCCAGCAGCTTAACCCAGAGCGGGGGCGCTAGCACAGATACGCAGTATTTT.

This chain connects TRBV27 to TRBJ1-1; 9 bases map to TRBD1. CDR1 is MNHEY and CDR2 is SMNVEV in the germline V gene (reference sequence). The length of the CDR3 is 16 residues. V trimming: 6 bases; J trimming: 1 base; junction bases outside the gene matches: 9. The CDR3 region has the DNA TGTGCCAGCAGCCGCCAGACAGGGGGGGGGAACACTGAAGCTTTCTTT. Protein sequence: CASSRQTGGGNTEAFF.

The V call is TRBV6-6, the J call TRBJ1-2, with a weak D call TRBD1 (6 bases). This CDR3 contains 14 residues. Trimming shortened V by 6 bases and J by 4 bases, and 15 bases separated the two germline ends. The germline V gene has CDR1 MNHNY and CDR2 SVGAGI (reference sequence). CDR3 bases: TGTGCCAGCAGCAAGGGGGGGGTGGGCTATGGCTACACCTTC. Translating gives CASSKGGVGYGYTF.

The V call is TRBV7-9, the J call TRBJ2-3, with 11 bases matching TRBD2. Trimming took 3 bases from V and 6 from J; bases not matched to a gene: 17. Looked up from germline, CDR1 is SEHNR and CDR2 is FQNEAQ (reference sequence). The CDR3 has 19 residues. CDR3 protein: CASSFGGIAGGPSADTQYF. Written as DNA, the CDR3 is TGTGCCAGCAGCTTTGGAGGGATAGCGGGAGGGCCGTCTGCGGATACGCAGTATTTT.

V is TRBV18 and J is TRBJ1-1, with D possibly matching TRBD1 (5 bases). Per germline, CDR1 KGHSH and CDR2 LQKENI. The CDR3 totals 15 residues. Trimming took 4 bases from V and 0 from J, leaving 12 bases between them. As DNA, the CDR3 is TGTGCCAGCTCACTCGGGCAGGGAATGAACACTGAAGCTTTCTTT. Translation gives CASSLGQGMNTEAFF. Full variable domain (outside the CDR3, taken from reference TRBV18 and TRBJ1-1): NAGVMQNPRHLVRRRGQEARLRCSPMKGHSHVYWYRQLPEEGLKFMVYLQKENIIDESGMPKERFSAEFPKEGPSILRIQQVVRGDSAAYFCASSLGQGMNTEAFFGQGTRLTVV.

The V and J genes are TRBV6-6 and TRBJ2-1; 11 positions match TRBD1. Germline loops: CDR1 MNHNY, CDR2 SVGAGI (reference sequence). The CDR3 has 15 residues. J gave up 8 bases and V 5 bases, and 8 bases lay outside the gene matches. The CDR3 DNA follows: TGTGCCAGCAGTCCGCGGACAGGGGGCGGGGATGAGCAGTTCTTC. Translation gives CASSPRTGGGDEQFF.

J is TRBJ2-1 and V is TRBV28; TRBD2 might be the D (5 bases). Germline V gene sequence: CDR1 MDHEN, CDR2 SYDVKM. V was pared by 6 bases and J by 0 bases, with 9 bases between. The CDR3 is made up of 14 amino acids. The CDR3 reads CASRERTSYNEQFF. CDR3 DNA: TGTGCCAGCAGGGAGCGGACCTCCTACAATGAGCAGTTCTTC. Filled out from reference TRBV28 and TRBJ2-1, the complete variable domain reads DVKVTQSSRYLVKRTGEKVFLECVQDMDHENMFWYRQDPGLGLRLIYFSYDVKMKEKGDIPEGYSVSREKKERFSLILESASTNQTSMYLCASRERTSYNEQFFGPGTRLTVL.

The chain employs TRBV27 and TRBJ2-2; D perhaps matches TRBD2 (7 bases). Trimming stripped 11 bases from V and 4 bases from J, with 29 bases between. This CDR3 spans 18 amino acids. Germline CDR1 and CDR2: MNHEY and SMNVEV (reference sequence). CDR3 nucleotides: TGTGCCGCGCGAGCCTGGACTAGGGGGGGTCCGGGCACCGGGGAGCTGTTTTTT. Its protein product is CAARAWTRGGPGTGELFF.

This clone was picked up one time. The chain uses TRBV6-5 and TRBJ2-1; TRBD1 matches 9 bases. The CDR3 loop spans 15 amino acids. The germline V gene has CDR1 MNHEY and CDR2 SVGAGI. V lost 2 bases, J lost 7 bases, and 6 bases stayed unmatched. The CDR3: CASSYVDRGLNEQFF. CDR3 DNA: TGTGCCAGCAGTTACGTGGACAGGGGTCTGAATGAGCAGTTCTTC.

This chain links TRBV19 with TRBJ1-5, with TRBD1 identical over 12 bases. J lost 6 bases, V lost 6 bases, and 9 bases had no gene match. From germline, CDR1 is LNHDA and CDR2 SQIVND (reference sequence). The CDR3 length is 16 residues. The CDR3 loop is CASSLGDRGQFQPQHF. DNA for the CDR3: TGTGCCAGTAGCCTTGGGGACAGGGGGCAGTTTCAGCCCCAGCATTTT.

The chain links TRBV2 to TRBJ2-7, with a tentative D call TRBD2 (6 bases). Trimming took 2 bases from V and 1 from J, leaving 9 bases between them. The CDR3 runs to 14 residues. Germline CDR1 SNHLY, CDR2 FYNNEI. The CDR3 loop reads CASSELAKSYEQYF. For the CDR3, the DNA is TGTGCCAGCAGTGAACTAGCGAAGTCCTACGAGCAGTACTTC.

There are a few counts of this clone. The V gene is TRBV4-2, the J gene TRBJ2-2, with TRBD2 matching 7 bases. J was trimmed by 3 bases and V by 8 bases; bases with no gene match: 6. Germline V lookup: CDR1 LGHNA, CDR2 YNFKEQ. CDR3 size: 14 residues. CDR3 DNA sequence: TGTGCCAGCCAGATTCGGGAGGACACCGGGGAGCTGTTTTTT. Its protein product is CASQIREDTGELFF.